Shown below are 30 T cell receptor beta chains from a single sample sequenced in a study of T cells in localized non-small cell lung cancer. The assay was immunoSEQ multiplex PCR, and TCRdb's table has in-frame clones only and misses some. This sample yields 70,000 to 90,000 clones, of which around 82% are seen a single time; about a tenth belongs to the top ten. The sample was peripheral blood, taken before any cancer treatment. The receptors come from a female donor aged 60 or older with stage I lung adenocarcinoma.

V is TRBV7-9 and J is TRBJ2-2; TRBD1 is a possible D gene (6 bases). Germline CDR1 is SEHNR and CDR2 is FQNEAQ (reference sequence). With 0 bases removed from V and 6 bases from J, the gap between germline ends came to 11 bases. The CDR3 sequence is 15 residues long. CDR3: CASSLAAQGPGELFF. CDR3 DNA: TGTGCCAGCAGCTTAGCCGCACAGGGTCCCGGGGAGCTGTTTTTT.

This chain links TRBV4-1 with TRBJ2-3; TRBD2 matches 8 bases. The V and J ends lost 2 bases and 8 bases, in that order; junction bases with no gene match: 9. The CDR3 runs 15 residues. Germline values: CDR1 MGHRA, CDR2 YSYEKL. The CDR3 coding sequence is TGCGCCAGCAGCCAACCGGGACTAGTCCCCGCTACGCAGTATTTT. Translation gives CASSQPGLVPATQYF.

Comments on this clone: In the same sample, other DNA sequences code for this CDR3. The chain joins TRBV7-2 to TRBJ1-2; D is ambiguous. The germline V and J ends were trimmed by 1 base and 4 bases, with 4 bases remaining between them. The CDR3 sequence is 12 residues long. Germline loops: CDR1 SGHTA, CDR2 FQGNSA. The CDR3 loop reads CASSLDSYGYTF. CDR3 in DNA: TGTGCCAGCAGCTTAGACAGCTATGGCTACACCTTC.

This chain links TRBV5-1 with TRBJ2-3; D gene uncertain. Trimming took off 2 bases at V and 7 bases at J, with 8 bases between the two ends. CDR1 and CDR2 (germline): SGHRS, YFSETQ. This CDR3 contains 12 residues. CDR3 protein: CASSLFSYTQYF. In DNA form, the CDR3 reads TGCGCCAGCAGCTTATTCAGCTATACGCAGTATTTT. Combining the CDR3 with reference TRBV5-1 and TRBJ2-3 gives the whole variable domain KAGVTQTPRYLIKTRGQQVTLSCSPISGHRSVSWYQQTPGQGLQFLFEYFSETQRNKGNFPGRFSGRQFSNSRSEMNVSTLELGDSALYLCASSLFSYTQYFGPGTRLTVL.

This chain connects TRBV6-6 to TRBJ1-5; perhaps TRBD1 as D (5 bases). Per germline, CDR1 MNHNY and CDR2 SVGAGI (reference sequence). V shed 2 bases and J shed 11 bases, with 16 bases lying between them. This CDR3 is 14 amino acids long. The CDR3 nucleotides are TGTGCCAGCAGTTACCGGGGCGCAGTTGAAGCCCAGCATTTT. Protein sequence: CASSYRGAVEAQHF.

The chain is built from TRBV5-6 and TRBJ1-1, with D possibly matching TRBD1 (6 bases). CDR1 and CDR2 (germline): SGHDT, YYEEEE. The CDR3 consists of 13 residues. V gave up 9 bases and J gave up 1 base, with 13 bases separating them. The CDR3 region has the DNA TGTGCCACCCAGCCGACAGGGAACACTGAAGCTTTCTTT. Translation: CATQPTGNTEAFF.

The rearrangement joins TRBV15 to TRBJ1-3, with a tentative D call TRBD1 (5 bases). The V gene's germline CDR1 is LNHNV and CDR2 YYDKDF (reference sequence). CDR3 size: 12 residues. V lost 5 bases and J lost 4, with 6 bases in between. The CDR3: CATSWDGNTIYF. CDR3 nucleotides: TGTGCCACCAGCTGGGACGGAAACACCATATATTTT. Looking up the rest from reference TRBV15 and TRBJ1-3 gives the full variable domain: DAMVIQNPRYQVTQFGKPVTLSCSQTLNHNVMYWYQQKSSQAPKLLFHYYDKDFNNEADTPDNFQSRRPNTSFCFLDIRSPGLGDTAMYLCATSWDGNTIYFGEGSWLTVV.

The genes are TRBV2 and TRBJ2-7; D perhaps matches TRBD1 (6 bases). Per germline, CDR1 SNHLY and CDR2 FYNNEI. The V end lost 4 bases, the J end lost 3 bases, and 13 bases lay between the germline ends. The CDR3 covers 14 residues. The CDR3, as DNA: TGTGCCAGCAGTGGGGTCAGGGGATTCTACGAGCAGTACTTC. As protein: CASSGVRGFYEQYF. The full variable domain, rest sourced from reference TRBV2 and TRBJ2-7, is EPEVTQTPSHQVTQMGQEVILRCVPISNHLYFYWYRQILGQKVEFLVSFYNNEISEKSEIFDDQFSVERPDGSNFTLKIRSTKLEDSAMYFCASSGVRGFYEQYFGPGTRLTVT.

V gene TRBV4-3 combines with J gene TRBJ2-3; 9 bases are a match to TRBD2. Germline lookup yields CDR1 LGHNA and CDR2 YSLEER. The trim removed 1 base at V and 4 bases at J, leaving 3 bases unmatched. The CDR3 has 15 amino acids. The CDR3 DNA follows: TGCGCCAGCAGCCAAGGCGGGGGGGCCCCAGATACGCAGTATTTT. Amino acids: CASSQGGGAPDTQYF.

The genes are TRBV25-1 and TRBJ2-2; D may be TRBD1 or TRBD2 (6 bases each). Between the trimmed V and J ends, which lost 3 bases and 4 bases, there was a span of 18 bases. This CDR3 is built from 17 residues. Germline loops: CDR1 MGHDK, CDR2 SYGVNS. The CDR3 loop is CASSDRGRSRGTGELFF. The DNA of the CDR3 is TGTGCCAGCAGTGATAGGGGGAGGAGTAGGGGCACCGGGGAGCTGTTTTTT.

The V gene is TRBV4-2, the J gene TRBJ2-7; TRBD1 matches at 11 bases. V lost 1 base and J lost 10; bases outside the gene matches: 9. CDR1 is LGHNA and CDR2 is YNFKEQ in the germline V gene. The CDR3 has 15 residues. CDR3 nucleotides: TGTGCCAGCAGCCAAGCCACCGGGACAGGGGGTTTACAGTACTTC. Encoded protein: CASSQATGTGGLQYF.

The chain employs TRBV19 and TRBJ1-2; the D is unclear. Germline V gene data show CDR1 as LNHDA and CDR2 as SQIVND (reference sequence). This CDR3 is 14 amino acids long. Between the trimmed V and J ends, which lost 0 bases and 2 bases, there was a span of 7 bases. The CDR3 protein is CASSIDLTNYGYTF. The CDR3, as DNA: TGTGCCAGTAGTATAGATCTTACGAACTATGGCTACACCTTC.

This chain joins TRBV6-1 and TRBJ2-5; D possibly uses TRBD1 or TRBD2 (5 bases each). In germline, CDR1 is MNHNS, CDR2 SASEGT. V was shortened by 1 base and J by 1 base, with 10 bases between the two germline ends. The CDR3 is made up of 15 amino acids. The CDR3 nucleotides are TGTGCCAGCAGTGAAGGGGGGAATGCCCAAGAGACCCAGTACTTC. Protein: CASSEGGNAQETQYF.

V gene TRBV2 combines with J gene TRBJ1-4; weak D call: TRBD1 (5 bases). CDR1 SNHLY and CDR2 FYNNEI come from the germline V gene. This CDR3 has 15 amino acids. V shed 10 bases and J shed 10 bases, with 25 bases lying between them. In nucleotides, the CDR3 is TGTGCCACACCCTTATCGACCACACAGGATGGAAAACTGTTTTTT. Its protein is CATPLSTTQDGKLFF.

The rearrangement links TRBV5-6 to TRBJ2-5; 7 positions agree with TRBD1. The CDR3 extends over 15 amino acids. The germline V gene has CDR1 SGHDT and CDR2 YYEEEE. V shed 0 bases, J shed 1 base, and the junction held 3 bases outside the gene matches. CDR3 residues: CASSLVGQLQETQYF. For the CDR3, the DNA is TGTGCCAGCAGCTTGGTGGGACAGCTCCAAGAGACCCAGTACTTC.

Of note for this clone: At one end, the junction sequence differs from germline, possibly due to a read error. J is TRBJ1-2 and V is TRBV6-6; 7 bases fit TRBD1. Germline lookup yields CDR1 MNHNY and CDR2 SVGAGI (reference sequence). CDR3 length: 12 residues. CDR3 sequence (DNA): TGTGCCAGCAGTTTCGACAGGGATGGCTGCACCTTC. Residues: CASSFDRDGCTF.

The chain carries TRBV4-3 and TRBJ2-2, with 12 bases lining up with TRBD2. V was clipped by 0 bases and J by 7 bases; unmatched bases: 9. Germline V gives CDR1 LGHNA, CDR2 YSLEER. The CDR3 contains 18 residues. CDR3 nucleotide sequence: TGCGCCAGCAGCCAAGATCCCCTAGCGGGAGGGCTAAGCGGGGAGCTGTTTTTT. Translating it yields CASSQDPLAGGLSGELFF.

This clone was seen a single time. The chain employs TRBV30 and TRBJ1-1; no definite D call. CDR1 and CDR2 from the germline V gene are GTSNPN and SVGIG (reference sequence). The CDR3 consists of 11 residues. Trimming removed 5 bases at V and 7 bases at J, with 11 bases between. The CDR3 DNA is TGTGCCTGGGTCCGATTATATGAAGCTTTCTTT. Its translation: CAWVRLYEAFF.

The chain employs TRBV30 and TRBJ1-2; 7 nucleotides align to TRBD1. The J segment lost 4 bases and the V segment lost 3 bases, leaving 8 bases of the junction unmatched. This CDR3 is built from 14 residues. CDR1 is GTSNPN and CDR2 is SVGIG in the germline V gene (reference sequence). CDR3 region: CAWRSSYRGYGYTF. The CDR3 nucleotides are TGTGCCTGGAGATCGAGTTACAGGGGCTATGGCTACACCTTC. Full variable domain (missing parts from reference TRBV30 and TRBJ1-2): SQTIHQWPATLVQPVGSPLSLECTVEGTSNPNLYWYRQAAGRGLQLLFYSVGIGQISSEVPQNLSASRPQDRQFILSSKKLLLSDSGFYLCAWRSSYRGYGYTFGSGTRLTVV.

The chain links TRBV30 to TRBJ2-3; TRBD2 agrees at 10 bases. The CDR3 is 16 residues long. Trimming at V came to 3 bases and at J to 5 bases, leaving 11 bases not matched to a gene. Germline-derived CDR1 and CDR2 are GTSNPN and SVGIG (reference sequence). In DNA form, the CDR3 reads TGTGCCTGGAGAAAAGGGACTAGCGTGTCTGGAGATACGCAGTATTTT. Protein sequence: CAWRKGTSVSGDTQYF.

On this clone: One junction end does not reproduce the germline sequence, and a read error may be involved. This rearrangement joins TRBV28 to TRBJ1-1; 8 nucleotides agree with TRBD1. The CDR3 has 11 amino acids. CDR1 is MDHEN and CDR2 is SYDVKM in the germline V gene. CDR3 DNA: TGCAAGATTCAGGGGGCCACTGAAGCTTTCTTT. Protein sequence: CKIQGATEAFF.

The CDR3: CAPILPGTSGYTF. In nucleotides, the CDR3 is TGTGCCCCTATTTTACCGGGGACGTCTGGCTACACCTTC. This chain uses TRBV6-4 with TRBJ1-2, with a possible D match to TRBD1 (5 bases). The germline V and J ends were trimmed by 11 bases and 7 bases, with 20 bases remaining between them. The CDR3 contains 13 residues. Germline V gene sequence: CDR1 MRHNA, CDR2 SNTAGT.

This chain uses TRBV19 with TRBJ1-1, with TRBD1 matching 7 bases. The CDR3 consists of 16 residues. Per the germline V gene, CDR1 is LNHDA and CDR2 is SQIVND (reference sequence). Losses at the gene ends were 11 bases for V and 0 bases for J; bases not matched to a gene: 15. CDR3 amino acids: CAVSEGATLLNTEAFF. CDR3 coding DNA: TGTGCCGTTTCAGAGGGGGCGACGCTTCTGAACACTGAAGCTTTCTTT.

The chain couples TRBV19 to TRBJ1-2; D unresolved. CDR1 and CDR2 (germline): LNHDA, SQIVND (reference sequence). V lost 5 bases and J lost 4, with 8 bases in between. The CDR3 is 12 amino acids. CDR3 amino acids: CASSPSGYGYTF. The CDR3 DNA follows: TGTGCCAGTAGTCCCAGCGGCTATGGCTACACCTTC.

The V gene is TRBV6-1, the J gene TRBJ1-1, with D tentatively TRBD1 (5 bases). The CDR3 runs to 13 residues. Germline values: CDR1 MNHNS, CDR2 SASEGT. The V end lost 7 bases, the J end lost 0 bases, and 9 bases lay between the germline ends. CDR3 protein: CASTPGMNTEAFF. The CDR3 region has the DNA TGTGCCAGCACCCCAGGGATGAACACTGAAGCTTTCTTT.

This chain uses TRBV6-5 with TRBJ1-1; maybe TRBD1 (5 bases). V lost 6 bases to trimming and J lost 9 bases, with 11 bases between them. The CDR3 is 11 residues long. The germline V gene encodes CDR1 MNHEY and CDR2 SVGAGI. CDR3 in amino acids: CASSDSLKAFF. CDR3 nucleotides: TGTGCCAGCAGCGACAGTTTAAAAGCTTTCTTT.

This clone has more than one count but fewer than ten. The chain combines TRBV5-5 with TRBJ2-6, with D tentatively TRBD2 (6 bases). The germline V gene encodes CDR1 SGHKS and CDR2 YYEKEE (reference sequence). The CDR3 runs to 18 residues. V lost 4 bases and J 0 bases, leaving 17 bases between the germline ends. The CDR3 spells CASSLTGGVISGANVLTF. The CDR3 nucleotides read TGTGCCAGCAGCCTAACCGGAGGGGTCATCTCTGGGGCCAACGTCCTGACTTTC.

Many counts were recorded for this clone. The chain joins TRBV19 to TRBJ2-3, with 10 bases identical to TRBD2. The CDR3 extends over 16 amino acids. J gave up 2 bases and V 5 bases, and 7 bases lay outside the gene matches. Germline V gene sequence: CDR1 LNHDA, CDR2 SQIVND (reference sequence). The CDR3 nucleotides are TGTGCCAGTAGTGCCGGACTAGCGGAAAACACAGATACGCAGTATTTT. It is translated as CASSAGLAENTDTQYF.

Here the CDR3 DNA reads TGTGCCAGCAGCCAGCACGGGCCGAACACTGAAGCTTTCTTT. Protein: CASSQHGPNTEAFF. This sequence joins TRBV4-2 and TRBJ1-1; unclear D gene. The CDR3 runs 14 residues. Germline V gives CDR1 LGHNA, CDR2 YNFKEQ. The V gene lost 3 bases and the J gene lost 1 base, with 9 bases spanning the gap.

The chain recombines TRBV29-1 with TRBJ2-1, with D possibly TRBD2 on 5 matching bases. Germline CDR1 is SQVTM and CDR2 is ANQGSEA. This CDR3 region has 13 residues. The DNA for the CDR3 is TGCAGTGGACTGCAGGACGGATACAATGAGCAGTTCTTC. Amino acid sequence: CSGLQDGYNEQFF.